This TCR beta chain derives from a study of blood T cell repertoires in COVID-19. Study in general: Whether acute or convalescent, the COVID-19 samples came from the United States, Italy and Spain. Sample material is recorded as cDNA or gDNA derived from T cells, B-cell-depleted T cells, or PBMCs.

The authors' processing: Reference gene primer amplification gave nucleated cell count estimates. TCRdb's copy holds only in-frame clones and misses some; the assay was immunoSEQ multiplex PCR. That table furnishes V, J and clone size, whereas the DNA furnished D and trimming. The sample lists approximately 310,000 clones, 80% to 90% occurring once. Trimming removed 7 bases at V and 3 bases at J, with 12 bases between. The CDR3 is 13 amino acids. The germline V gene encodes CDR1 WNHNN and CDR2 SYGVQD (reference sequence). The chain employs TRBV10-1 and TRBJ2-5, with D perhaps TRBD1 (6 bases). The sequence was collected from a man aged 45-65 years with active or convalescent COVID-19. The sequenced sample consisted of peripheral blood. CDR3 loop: CASTLGTKETQYF. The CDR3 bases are TGCGCCAGCACCCTCGGGACAAAAGAGACCCAGTACTTC.